The 10 T cell receptor beta chains in this list originate from one sample, sequenced in a study of T cells in Graves' hyperthyroidism and ophthalmopathy. RNA transcripts gave rise to amplified TCR beta CDR3 regions. With the HTBI primer set, the TCR CDR3 went through a first round of RT-PCR. MiXCR, applied by TCRdb to the multiplex PCR reads, yields one record per CDR3 protein. This table holds over 500,000 distinct CDR3 sequences, around 13% found once. The specimen sequenced was blood. Every receptor here comes from a woman aged 40 to 50 with Graves' hyperthyroidism.

In this sample, this clonotype turned up many times. The DNA of the CDR3 is TGTGCCAGCAGCTCTACTGCAGCGGGAAGCTACAATGAGCAGTTCTTC. This gives the protein CASSSTAAGSYNEQFF. V gene TRBV7-9 combines with J gene TRBJ2-1; 7 bases are a match to TRBD2. Trimming cost V 4 bases and J 3 bases; bases outside gene matches: 9. Looked up from germline, CDR1 is SEHNR and CDR2 is FQNEAQ (reference sequence). The CDR3 totals 16 residues. The full variable domain, in which reference TRBV7-9 and TRBJ2-1 provide the parts outside the CDR3, is DTGVSQNPRHKITKRGQNVTFRCDPISEHNRLYWYRQTLGQGPEFLTYFQNEAQLEKSRLLSDRFSAERPKGSFSTLEIQRTEQGDSAMYLCASSSTAAGSYNEQFFGPGTRLTVL.

This clonotype was seen repeatedly, ten times or more. This chain uses TRBV12-3 or TRBV12-4 with TRBJ2-1; D unresolved. Between the trimmed V and J ends, which lost 4 bases and 9 bases, there was a span of 13 bases. CDR3 size: 13 residues. CDR3 amino acids: CASSSVVRTEQFF. The DNA for the CDR3 is TGTGCCAGCAGTTCAGTAGTGAGGACTGAGCAGTTCTTC.

Ten or more counts support this clonotype. The gene calls are TRBV12-3 or TRBV12-4 and TRBJ2-5; TRBD1 matches 8 bases. Unmatched junction bases numbered 8, after V lost 6 bases and J lost 5 bases. CDR3 length: 14 residues. The CDR3 loop reads CASRTGTGPETQYF. The CDR3 DNA follows: TGTGCCAGCAGAACCGGGACAGGCCCCGAGACCCAGTACTTC.

This clonotype has a count of ten or more. This chain uses TRBV12-3 or TRBV12-4 with TRBJ2-3; D unresolved. The V and J ends lost 3 bases and 0 bases respectively, with 7 bases between them. The CDR3 length is 14 residues. CDR3 DNA: TGTGCCAGCAGTTTTGGCCAGAGCACAGATACGCAGTATTTT. Its translation is CASSFGQSTDTQYF.

The chain links TRBV5-1 to TRBJ1-3, with a possible D match to TRBD1 (5 bases). Per the germline V gene, CDR1 is SGHRS and CDR2 is YFSETQ. CDR3 size: 16 residues. V was shortened by 2 bases and J by 2 bases, with 14 bases between the two germline ends. For the CDR3, the DNA is TGCGCCAGCAGCTTAGCCGGGGGTGAGGCTGGAAACACCATATATTTT. It is translated as CASSLAGGEAGNTIYF.

This clonotype occurred many times. The genes are TRBV7-9 and TRBJ2-1; 11 bases map to TRBD2. CDR3 length: 15 amino acids. The V gene end was trimmed by 0 bases and the J gene end by 8 bases; junction bases not matched to a gene: 3. From germline, CDR1 is SEHNR and CDR2 FQNEAQ (reference sequence). The CDR3 here is CASSLARTSGHEQFF. The CDR3 nucleotides are TGTGCCAGCAGCTTAGCCCGGACTAGCGGGCATGAGCAGTTCTTC.

The chain recombines TRBV13 with TRBJ2-5; possibly TRBD1 or TRBD2 for D (5 bases each). CDR1 and CDR2 from the germline V gene are PRHDT and FYEKMQ (reference sequence). The CDR3 loop spans 15 amino acids. V lost 0 bases and J lost 3, with 11 bases in between. CDR3: CASSLGGRKEETQYF. Here the CDR3 DNA reads TGTGCCAGCAGCTTAGGGGGACGCAAGGAAGAGACCCAGTACTTC.

This clonotype turned up a few times. The chain carries TRBV20-1 and TRBJ2-2, with 7 bases matching TRBD1. Germline CDR1 and CDR2: DFQATT and SNEGSKA (reference sequence). CDR3 length equals 14 residues. V lost 0 bases and J lost 6; bases outside the gene matches: 4. The CDR3 DNA follows: TGCAGTGCTAGAGATCCAAGGGGGCCCGGGGAGCTGTTTTTT. Translating it yields CSARDPRGPGELFF.

Ten or more counts support this clonotype. CDR3 residues: CAWTVRKETQYF. The CDR3 nucleotides read TGTGCCTGGACAGTGAGGAAGGAGACCCAGTACTTC. The chain joins TRBV30 to TRBJ2-5, with unresolved D. Germline V gene data show CDR1 as GTSNPN and CDR2 as SVGIG (reference sequence). The V and J ends lost 4 bases and 5 bases respectively, with 11 bases between them. The CDR3 spans 12 residues. Combining the CDR3 with reference TRBV30 and TRBJ2-5 gives the whole variable domain SQTIHQWPATLVQPVGSPLSLECTVEGTSNPNLYWYRQAAGRGLQLLFYSVGIGQISSEVPQNLSASRPQDRQFILSSKKLLLSDSGFYLCAWTVRKETQYFGPGTRLLVL.

This clonotype appeared a few times. The rearrangement links TRBV9 to TRBJ1-4; D uncertain. CDR3 length: 14 residues. The germline gives CDR1 SGDLS, CDR2 YYNGEE. V was trimmed by 0 bases and J by 8 bases, leaving 11 bases between them. CDR3 nucleotide sequence: TGTGCCAGCAGCGTAGGTCTGAAGGGAGAAAAACTGTTTTTT. Its protein product is CASSVGLKGEKLFF.